This T cell receptor beta chain comes out of a study of patients and donors after allogeneic stem cell transplantation. TCRdb called the RT-PCR reads again in MiXCR, with one record for every CDR3 protein. The data contain roughly 880,000 distinct CDR3 sequences, more than 15% of them singletons. The CDR3 spans 16 residues. The V gene's germline CDR1 is MNHEY and CDR2 SVGAGI. The trim removed 2 bases at V and 3 bases at J, leaving 6 bases unmatched. The receptor was derived from a human donor who was either an allogeneic HSCT recipient or a stem cell or donor lymphocyte infusion donor (not recorded which). It is not recorded whose cells these are; they may come from a transplant donor. The sample was blood, either unsorted or a sorted T cell fraction (not recorded which). J is TRBJ2-7 and V is TRBV6-5, with 11 bases matching TRBD1. The CDR3 region has the DNA TGTGCCAGCAGTTACCCCCCGGGACAGGGGGACTACGAGCAGTACTTC. It encodes CASSYPPGQGDYEQYF.